Listed below are T cell receptor beta chains from one sample, sequenced in a study of blood T cell repertoires in COVID-19. TCRdb's table, derived via immunoSEQ multiplex PCR, lists solely in-frame clones and lacks some. The data hold 150,000 to 200,000 clones, with roughly 82% observed a single time. Sequenced input: PBMCs or T cells enriched from blood (not recorded which). The source of these receptors is a man between 50 and 59 years old who had recovered from COVID-19. Both conserved end residues are part of each CDR3. A D gene is named only where the DNA matches it firmly. Clone size appears in some rows only: once, few, many, or a class for an expanded clone.

j_call | cdr3_length | clone_size | d_call | v_call | cdr3_nt | cdr3_aa
TRBJ1-3 | 20 | once | . | TRBV4-1 | TGCGCCAGCAGCCAAGTCTACATCATGGTGGACAGCGACTCTGGAAACACCATATATTTT | CASSQVYIMVDSDSGNTIYF
TRBJ2-3 | 16 | . | TRBD2 | TRBV18 | TGTGCCAGCTCAACGAGGACTAGCGGGGGCACAGATACGCAGTATTTT | CASSTRTSGGTDTQYF
TRBJ2-7 | 13 | . | . | TRBV27 | TGTGCCAGCAGCTTAGGGGGGAGGTCCGAGCAGTACTTC | CASSLGGRSEQYF
TRBJ1-2 | 14 | . | . | TRBV28 | TGTGCCAGCAGTTACCCCGGGGGGGCCGGTGGCTACACCTTC | CASSYPGGAGGYTF
TRBJ1-6 | 16 | once | TRBD1 | TRBV5-1 | TGCGCCAGCAGCAACTTTCCGGGACAGGGGGGTTCACCCCTCCACTTT | CASSNFPGQGGSPLHF
TRBJ2-5 | 12 | . | . | TRBV29-1 | TGCAGCGTTTCAACAGGTCAAGAGACCCAGTACTTC | CSVSTGQETQYF
TRBJ2-1 | 15 | . | . | TRBV9 | TGTGCCAGCAGCGTAGATGTCGGGGGGCTCAATGAGCAGTTCTTC | CASSVDVGGLNEQFF
TRBJ2-2 | 14 | . | . | TRBV7-6 | TGTGCCAGCAGCCAGGAAGCGAACACCGGGGAGCTGTTTTTT | CASSQEANTGELFF
TRBJ2-3 | 17 | . | TRBD2 | TRBV20-1 | TGCAGTGCTAGTTCGAGCGGGGTCCCTTGGGCCACAGATACGCAGTATTTT | CSASSSGVPWATDTQYF
TRBJ1-1 | 15 | . | TRBD1 | TRBV7-8 | TGTGCCAGCAGCTTACGGGACAGGGTCGGCACTGAAGCTTTCTTT | CASSLRDRVGTEAFF
TRBJ2-1 | 15 | . | TRBD2 | TRBV10-3 | TGTGCCATCAGTGATAGCGGGGGGGCCTACAATGAGCAGTTCTTC | CAISDSGGAYNEQFF
TRBJ2-4 | 13 | . | . | TRBV18 | TGTGCCAGCTCACCATACGAGGATAGCATTCAGTACTTC | CASSPYEDSIQYF
TRBJ1-5 | 21 | . | . | TRBV12-5 | TGTGCTAGTGGTTTTGGCCCCACTGGAGACCCTTTTCTCTATAGCAATCAGCCCCAGCATTTT | CASGFGPTGDPFLYSNQPQHF
TRBJ1-4 | 13 | many | . | TRBV19 | TGTGCCAGTAGGATATTACAGGGTGAAAAACTGTTTTTT | CASRILQGEKLFF
TRBJ1-2 | 14 | . | . | TRBV5-1 | TGCGCCAGCAGTCTGACTACTGTGAACTATGGCTACACCTTC | CASSLTTVNYGYTF
TRBJ2-7 | 16 | once | TRBD1 | TRBV10-3 | TGTGCCATCAGTGACCGAGACAGGGGACCAGACTACGAGCAGTACTTC | CAISDRDRGPDYEQYF
TRBJ1-1 | 16 | . | . | TRBV7-3 | TGTGCCAGCAGCTTAACGGGCCTGGAAATGAACACTGAAGCTTTCTTT | CASSLTGLEMNTEAFF
TRBJ1-6 | 14 | . | TRBD1 | TRBV10-3 | TGTGCCACCTTGACAGGGGGCTCTAATTCACCCCTCCACTTT | CATLTGGSNSPLHF
TRBJ2-2 | 14 | . | TRBD1 | TRBV6-5 | TGTGCCAGCAGGCCTCCCACAGGGGTCGGGGAGCTGTTTTTT | CASRPPTGVGELFF
TRBJ1-6 | 14 | . | . | TRBV28 | TGTGCCAGCAGTTTTGGGAGGGAACCCTCACCCCTCCACTTT | CASSFGREPSPLHF
TRBJ2-4 | 16 | once | TRBD1 | TRBV6-1 | TGTGCCAGCAGTGATAGATACGGGACAGGGAATAACATTCAGTACTTC | CASSDRYGTGNNIQYF
TRBJ1-4 | 14 | . | . | TRBV4-2 | TGTGCCAGCAGCCAAGACAGGGCTTATGAAAAACTGTTTTTT | CASSQDRAYEKLFF
TRBJ2-3 | 12 | few | TRBD2 | TRBV9 | TGTGCCAGCAGCGGACTAGCGGGGGAGCAGTATTTT | CASSGLAGEQYF
TRBJ1-2 | 11 | . | . | TRBV24-1 | TGTGCCACCTCACGGGGCTATGGCTACACCTTC | CATSRGYGYTF
TRBJ2-7 | 14 | . | . | TRBV4-2 | TGTGCCAGCAGCCAAGATTGGGCGCCGTACGAGCAGTACTTC | CASSQDWAPYEQYF
TRBJ2-3 | 16 | . | TRBD2 | TRBV4-2 | TGTGCCAGCAGCCAAGGCCCAGCGGGGGCCGCAGATACGCAGTATTTT | CASSQGPAGAADTQYF
TRBJ1-2 | 15 | . | . | TRBV5-1 | TGCGCCAGCAGCATGACAGGAGAGCCCAACTATGGCTACACCTTC | CASSMTGEPNYGYTF
TRBJ1-4 | 14 | . | . | TRBV5-6 | TGTGCCAGCAGCTTTTCAGCAACTAATGAAAAACTGTTTTTT | CASSFSATNEKLFF
TRBJ1-5 | 14 | once | . | TRBV19 | TGTGCCAGTAGTATAGCAGGCCTGGGGGGGCCCCAGCATTTT | CASSIAGLGGPQHF
TRBJ2-3 | 13 | . | . | TRBV5-1 | TGCGCCAGCAGCTTGTCCGGAGCGGATACGCAGTATTTT | CASSLSGADTQYF
TRBJ1-1 | 13 | . | . | TRBV6-5 | TGTGCCAGCGAACTACCAGGGGTCGCTGAAGCTTTCTTT | CASELPGVAEAFF
TRBJ2-7 | 16 | . | . | TRBV4-2 | TGTGCCAGCAGCCAAGAACCAGGGAATCCCTCCTACGAGCAGTACTTC | CASSQEPGNPSYEQYF
TRBJ1-1 | 12 | . | . | TRBV10-1 | TGCGCCAGCAGTGATCTTGACAGGGAAGCTTTCTTT | CASSDLDREAFF
TRBJ2-2 | 16 | . | TRBD1 | TRBV19 | TGTGCCAGTAAAGGGGCAGGGGGCTTGTACACCGGGGAGCTGTTTTTT | CASKGAGGLYTGELFF
TRBJ1-1 | 15 | . | TRBD1 | TRBV6-6 | TGTGCCAGCAGGCCTCCAGGGGGAGTGAACACTGAAGCTTTCTTT | CASRPPGGVNTEAFF
TRBJ2-3 | 14 | . | TRBD1 | TRBV10-2 | TGCGCCAGCAGGAGGGGGACAGGGACAGATACGCAGTATTTT | CASRRGTGTDTQYF
TRBJ1-1 | 14 | few | . | TRBV11-1 | TGTGCCAGCAGCTTAAGCGACGGAGACACTGAAGCTTTCTTT | CASSLSDGDTEAFF
TRBJ2-1 | 15 | . | TRBD1 | TRBV2 | TGTGCCAGCACCCCGGGACAGGGCAAGTACAATGAGCAGTTCTTC | CASTPGQGKYNEQFF
TRBJ2-4 | 16 | . | TRBD2 | TRBV19 | TGTGCCAGTAGTATCTTTCTAGCGGGGAACAAAAACATTCAGTACTTC | CASSIFLAGNKNIQYF
TRBJ2-1 | 16 | . | . | TRBV7-9 | TGTGCCAGCAGCTCCCCAAGGACAGTAGATTACAATGAGCAGTTCTTC | CASSSPRTVDYNEQFF
TRBJ2-1 | 15 | . | TRBD2 | TRBV7-9 | TGTGCCAGCAGCTCGGGACTAGCGGGGTACAATGAGCAGTTCTTC | CASSSGLAGYNEQFF
TRBJ2-7 | 16 | . | TRBD1 | TRBV19 | TGTGCCAGTAGTAGATCTTGGACAGGGACCTACTACGAGCAGTACTTC | CASSRSWTGTYYEQYF
TRBJ2-5 | 13 | . | . | TRBV11-2 | TGTGCCAGCAGCTTTCTGTCGGTGGAGACCCAGTACTTC | CASSFLSVETQYF
TRBJ1-1 | 14 | . | TRBD1 | TRBV27 | TGTGCCAGCAGTCTAGGGACAGGGCTTACTGAAGCTTTCTTT | CASSLGTGLTEAFF
TRBJ1-1 | 17 | . | TRBD1 | TRBV5-1 | TGCGCCAGCAGCCCCTCGGCAGGGACAGGGAGGAACACTGAAGCTTTCTTT | CASSPSAGTGRNTEAFF
TRBJ2-7 | 13 | . | TRBD1 | TRBV9 | TGTGCCAGCAGCGTATTACAGGGGGGCAAGCAGTACTTC | CASSVLQGGKQYF
TRBJ2-3 | 16 | . | TRBD2 | TRBV5-1 | TGCGCCAGCAGCTTGGGGGACTACCTCATCACAGATACGCAGTATTTT | CASSLGDYLITDTQYF
TRBJ1-6 | 17 | . | . | TRBV30 | TGTGCCCTCCGTTCGGCAGGCGGGTTGGTTGAGGGTTCACCCCTCCACTTT | CALRSAGGLVEGSPLHF
TRBJ2-7 | 17 | . | TRBD1 | TRBV7-8 | TGTGCCAGCAGCTTAGAGGAGCGGGACAGGGGTACCTACGAGCAGTACTTC | CASSLEERDRGTYEQYF
TRBJ1-5 | 13 | few | TRBD1 | TRBV19 | TGTGCCAGTAGTGGGGACAGGGCTAAGCCCCAGCATTTT | CASSGDRAKPQHF
TRBJ2-2 | 13 | . | . | TRBV28 | TGTGCCACCACAACCACAGGCACCGGGGAGCTGTTTTTT | CATTTTGTGELFF